This is a list of T cell receptor beta chains from one sample in a study of blood T cell repertoires in COVID-19. TCRdb's table, derived via immunoSEQ multiplex PCR, lists solely in-frame clones and lacks some. The sample shows under 200,000 clones, roughly 90% of them seen only once. The sequencing input was PBMCs or T cells enriched from blood (not recorded which). The source of these receptors is a woman aged 50 to 65 who had recovered from COVID-19. CDR3s include the opening cysteine and the closing phenylalanine or tryptophan. Fields, in order: J gene, D gene, clone size, CDR3 length, V gene, CDR3 protein, CDR3 DNA. The D gene is left open where the match is weak. A clone size is listed for some rows: how often the clone was seen (once, few, many), or a class if it is expanded.

TRBJ2-7,.,.,12,TRBV28,CASWDKSYEQYF,TGTGCCAGCTGGGACAAGTCCTACGAGCAGTACTTC
TRBJ1-1,.,.,15,TRBV23-1,CASSQDADMNTEAFF,TGCGCCAGCAGTCAAGACGCCGACATGAACACTGAAGCTTTCTTT
TRBJ1-6,TRBD1,.,13,TRBV5-5,CASSRDSDSPLHF,TGTGCCAGCAGCCGGGACAGCGATTCACCCCTCCACTTT
TRBJ2-2,.,.,16,TRBV21-1,CASSKVKGVYTGELFF,TGTGCCAGCAGCAAAGTAAAAGGGGTCTACACCGGGGAGCTGTTTTTT
TRBJ1-1,.,.,12,TRBV13,CASSLLGFEAFF,TGTGCCAGCAGCTTACTGGGCTTTGAAGCTTTCTTT
TRBJ2-3,.,.,14,TRBV7-2,CASAQGRSTDTQYF,TGTGCCAGCGCCCAGGGGCGGAGCACAGATACGCAGTATTTT
TRBJ2-5,.,.,12,TRBV28,CASSVLLETQYF,TGTGCCAGCAGTGTACTACTAGAGACCCAGTACTTC
TRBJ1-4,.,.,13,TRBV28,CASSWDSNEKLFF,TGTGCCAGCAGTTGGGACTCTAATGAAAAACTGTTTTTT
TRBJ2-5,.,.,12,TRBV2,CASIETAETQYF,TGTGCCAGCATTGAGACAGCAGAGACCCAGTACTTC
TRBJ2-2,.,.,14,TRBV29-1,CSVDAAGRDGELFF,TGCAGCGTTGACGCCGCGGGGAGAGACGGGGAGCTGTTTTTT
TRBJ2-7,.,few,12,TRBV5-4,CASSKEFDEQYF,TGTGCCAGCAGCAAAGAGTTCGACGAGCAGTACTTC
TRBJ2-7,TRBD2,.,15,TRBV7-8,CASSAFSGSSYEQYF,TGTGCCAGCAGCGCCTTTAGCGGGTCATCCTACGAGCAGTACTTC
TRBJ2-7,.,.,13,TRBV5-1,CASSLVSSYEQYF,TGCGCCAGCAGCTTGGTCTCTTCCTACGAGCAGTACTTC
TRBJ2-2,TRBD1,few,15,TRBV28,CASTGGLIGTGELFF,TGTGCCAGCACAGGGGGCCTTATCGGCACCGGGGAGCTGTTTTTT
TRBJ1-1,.,.,11,TRBV20-1,CSAPGDTEAFF,TGCAGTGCTCCAGGGGACACTGAAGCTTTCTTT
TRBJ1-6,TRBD1,.,14,TRBV10-3,CATGAGTVNSPLHF,TGTGCCACGGGAGCCGGGACAGTTAATTCACCCCTCCACTTT
TRBJ1-4,.,once,14,TRBV18,CASSPTVTNEKLFF,TGTGCCAGCTCACCGACAGTTACTAATGAAAAACTGTTTTTT
TRBJ1-3,.,.,13,TRBV19,CASSNLAGNTIYF,TGTGCCAGTAGTAATTTAGCTGGAAACACCATATATTTT
TRBJ2-2,TRBD1,.,16,TRBV5-1,CASRTYYRGDTGELFF,TGCGCCAGTAGAACGTACTACAGGGGAGACACCGGGGAGCTGTTTTTT
TRBJ2-7,.,.,15,TRBV15,CATSRLAGISYEQYF,TGTGCCACCAGCAGATTGGCGGGGATCTCCTACGAGCAGTACTTC
TRBJ2-7,TRBD1,.,14,TRBV19,CASSIQSGTVEQYF,TGTGCCAGTAGTATCCAATCAGGGACAGTCGAGCAGTACTTC
TRBJ2-1,TRBD1,.,15,TRBV7-9,CASSLAWTGYNEQFF,TGTGCCAGCAGCTTAGCGTGGACAGGCTACAATGAGCAGTTCTTC
TRBJ1-1,.,.,14,TRBV27,CASSSSGTIKEAFF,TGTGCCAGCAGTTCCTCCGGGACAATAAAAGAAGCTTTCTTT
TRBJ2-7,.,.,13,TRBV27,CASSLSVSYEQYF,TGTGCCAGCAGTTTATCCGTTTCCTACGAGCAGTACTTC
TRBJ1-4,TRBD1,.,18,TRBV5-1,CASSLPGQGVAANEKLFF,TGCGCCAGCAGCCTTCCGGGACAGGGGGTGGCAGCTAATGAAAAACTGTTTTTT
TRBJ1-1,.,.,13,TRBV6-2/TRBV6-3,CASSYSTPVEAFF,TGTGCCAGCAGTTACTCGACTCCGGTTGAAGCTTTCTTT
TRBJ1-1,.,.,14,TRBV19,CASSTIQRNTEAFF,TGTGCCAGTAGTACCATACAAAGGAACACTGAAGCTTTCTTT
TRBJ2-5,.,once,14,TRBV7-9,CASSSDREGETQYF,TGTGCCAGCAGCTCGGACAGGGAGGGAGAGACCCAGTACTTC
TRBJ1-3,.,.,13,TRBV18,CASSPNPGNTIYF,TGTGCCAGCTCACCTAATCCGGGAAACACCATATATTTT
TRBJ2-3,.,.,12,TRBV3-1/TRBV3-2,CASSQVSVTQYF,TGTGCCAGCAGCCAAGTGAGCGTCACGCAGTATTTT
TRBJ2-6,TRBD1,.,18,TRBV18,CASSPRGDRGTGANVLTF,TGTGCCAGCTCACCACGAGGGGACAGGGGGACCGGGGCCAACGTCCTGACTTTC
TRBJ2-1,TRBD1,.,14,TRBV10-3,CAISERQGADEQFF,TGTGCCATCAGTGAACGACAGGGGGCGGATGAGCAGTTCTTC
TRBJ1-2,TRBD1,.,15,TRBV19,CASSAPDRGDRGYTF,TGTGCCAGTAGTGCCCCGGACAGGGGCGATAGGGGCTACACCTTC
TRBJ1-3,.,.,17,TRBV18,CASLITPSGGERNTIYF,TGTGCCAGCTTAATTACCCCTTCTGGGGGCGAGAGAAACACCATATATTTT
TRBJ2-2,.,.,17,TRBV7-9,CASSLQFAGRNTGELFF,TGTGCCAGCAGCCTCCAATTCGCGGGCCGGAACACCGGGGAGCTGTTTTTT
TRBJ2-7,.,.,14,TRBV7-2,CASSSGTAIYEQYF,TGTGCCAGCAGCTCCGGGACTGCTATTTACGAGCAGTACTTC
TRBJ1-6,TRBD1,.,15,TRBV7-2,CASSLRQGEYSPLHF,TGTGCCAGCAGCTTAAGACAGGGGGAGTATTCACCCCTCCACTTT
TRBJ1-5,TRBD1,.,14,TRBV30,CAWSRDSLNQPQHF,TGTGCCTGGAGTCGGGACAGTCTTAATCAGCCCCAGCATTTT
TRBJ2-7,TRBD2,.,12,TRBV2,CASSGTSGRRYF,TGTGCCAGCAGTGGGACTAGCGGGAGGAGGTACTTC
TRBJ2-3,.,.,15,TRBV10-1,CASSVAGTSTDTQYF,TGCGCCAGCAGTGTTGCCGGGACTAGCACAGATACGCAGTATTTT
TRBJ2-5,.,.,17,TRBV7-6,CASSLVLMAGRQETQYF,TGTGCCAGCAGCTTAGTTCTTATGGCGGGAAGACAAGAGACCCAGTACTTC
TRBJ2-3,TRBD2,once,16,TRBV24-1,CATSTPGLAGPDTQYF,TGTGCCACCAGTACGCCGGGACTAGCGGGACCAGATACGCAGTATTTT
TRBJ2-1,.,.,17,TRBV11-2,CASSLTSALSSYNEQFF,TGTGCCAGCAGCTTGACCAGCGCTTTGAGCTCCTACAATGAGCAGTTCTTC
TRBJ1-4,TRBD1,.,15,TRBV28,CASSFGTGWSEKLFF,TGTGCCAGCAGTTTTGGGACAGGGTGGAGTGAAAAACTGTTTTTT
TRBJ2-7,.,.,15,TRBV4-3,CASSQEGTPDYEQYF,TGCGCCAGCAGCCAAGAGGGGACTCCTGATTACGAGCAGTACTTC
TRBJ2-2,TRBD2,.,16,TRBV7-8,CASSFGGGRGTGELFF,TGTGCCAGCAGCTTTGGAGGCGGGAGGGGCACCGGGGAGCTGTTTTTT
TRBJ1-5,.,.,15,TRBV19,CASRPSGGGNQPQHF,TGTGCCAGTAGGCCTTCCGGGGGTGGCAATCAGCCCCAGCATTTT
TRBJ2-1,.,.,13,TRBV3-1/TRBV3-2,CASSPSQGLEQFF,TGTGCCAGCAGCCCATCCCAGGGGCTTGAGCAGTTCTTC
TRBJ1-2,.,.,15,TRBV7-9,CASSPSGGSNYGYTF,TGTGCCAGCAGCCCCTCCGGGGGTTCCAACTATGGCTACACCTTC
TRBJ1-3,.,.,18,TRBV28,CASSLFRQATKSGNTIYF,TGTGCCAGCAGTTTATTCCGACAGGCGACTAAATCTGGAAACACCATATATTTT